The 10 T cell receptor beta chains reported below all come from one sample, sequenced in a study of post-analysis software for immune sequencing data. Their antigens are not known. Whole-study findings and limits: Patients used five TRBV segments, including TRBV5-6, TRBV5-1 and TRBV20-1, more often than controls.

Incorporated into the TCR beta cDNA libraries were unique molecular identifiers, which served to reduce PCR and sequencing biases. TCRdb reanalysed the PCR reads using MiXCR and keeps one entry per CDR3 protein. The profile covers roughly 800,000 distinct CDR3 sequences, with roughly 29% appearing a single time and roughly 0.54% taken by the ten largest. The sample was blood. These receptors were collected from a girl aged 5-17 years with multiple sclerosis.

The rearrangement links TRBV6-2 or TRBV6-3 to TRBJ2-2, with D possibly matching TRBD2 (6 bases). The CDR3 spans 16 residues. V was shortened by 0 bases and J by 2 bases, with 10 bases between the two germline ends. Germline lookup yields CDR1 MNHEY and CDR2 SVGEGT. CDR3 protein: CASSYSSGRNTGELFF. The CDR3 nucleotides are TGTGCCAGCAGTTACTCGAGCGGGCGCAACACCGGGGAGCTGTTTTTT.

This clonotype has only a few counts. The CDR3 nucleotides read TGCAGCGTGGGACTCCAACAAGAGACCCAGTACTTC. Translating it yields CSVGLQQETQYF. The chain links TRBV29-1 to TRBJ2-5, with a tentative D call TRBD2 (6 bases). This CDR3 has 12 amino acids. Germline V gene data show CDR1 as SQVTM and CDR2 as ANQGSEA. V gave up 6 bases and J gave up 2 bases, with 10 bases separating them.

J is TRBJ1-1 and V is TRBV4-1; D unclear. Deletions cut 0 bases from V and 3 bases from J, with 20 bases between. Per the germline V gene, CDR1 is MGHRA and CDR2 is YSYEKL. The CDR3 consists of 18 residues. The CDR3: CASSQDPMVRGMDTEAFF. The CDR3 DNA is TGCGCCAGCAGCCAAGACCCCATGGTCCGGGGTATGGACACTGAAGCTTTCTTT.

The V and J genes are TRBV29-1 and TRBJ1-1, with TRBD1 matching 9 bases. Per germline, CDR1 SQVTM and CDR2 ANQGSEA. The junction had 2 bases not matched to a gene; V was cut back by 5 bases and J by 1 base. The CDR3 contains 13 residues. CDR3: CSVTGGANTEAFF. In DNA form, the CDR3 reads TGCAGCGTTACAGGGGGCGCGAACACTGAAGCTTTCTTT.

This clonotype was observed many times. The chain carries TRBV6-5 and TRBJ2-7; 7 bases fit TRBD1. Germline V gene data show CDR1 as MNHEY and CDR2 as SVGAGI. The CDR3 is made up of 14 amino acids. The J segment lost 1 base and the V segment lost 6 bases, leaving 6 bases of the junction unmatched. In DNA form, the CDR3 reads TGTGCCAGCAGCCCGGGACAGACTTCCTACGAGCAGTACTTC. Its translation is CASSPGQTSYEQYF.

This clonotype was picked up a small number of times. The V and J genes are TRBV5-1 and TRBJ2-1; D may be TRBD2 (6 bases). The germline CDR1 and CDR2 sequences are SGHRS and YFSETQ. CDR3 length: 14 amino acids. V lost 0 bases, J lost 8 bases, and 12 bases lay in between. CDR3 loop: CASSLGAGIYEQFF. CDR3 nucleotide sequence: TGCGCCAGCAGCTTGGGTGCGGGAATCTATGAGCAGTTCTTC.

As DNA, the CDR3 is TGTGCCAGCAGGTATGGTTCAGGGGCGAATGAGCAGTTCTTC. Its translation: CASRYGSGANEQFF. The chain links TRBV27 to TRBJ2-1; D possibly corresponds to TRBD1 (6 bases). The V gene's germline CDR1 is MNHEY and CDR2 SMNVEV (reference sequence). CDR3 length equals 14 residues. V was clipped by 6 bases and J by 7 bases, with 16 bases between them.

This clonotype was found a few times. The chain carries TRBV3-1 and TRBJ2-1; no clear D gene. Germline V gives CDR1 LGHDT, CDR2 YNNKEL (reference sequence). The CDR3 has 12 residues. V lost 0 bases and J lost 9, with 6 bases in between. CDR3 nucleotide sequence: TGTGCCAGCAGCCAAGATACCCGTGAGCAGTTCTTC. Its translation: CASSQDTREQFF.

V usage is TRBV24-1 and J usage is TRBJ1-5; tentatively, D is TRBD1 (5 bases). V lost 4 bases to trimming and J lost 7 bases, with 22 bases between them. The length of the CDR3 is 17 residues. Germline-derived CDR1 and CDR2 are KGHDR and SFDVKD. The CDR3 loop is CATSEASGSGLRQPQHF. The CDR3 bases are TGTGCCACCAGTGAAGCTTCAGGGTCGGGCCTGCGGCAGCCCCAGCATTTT.

Here the CDR3 reads CSARSTSGTGGEQYF. In DNA form, the CDR3 reads TGCAGTGCTAGATCGACTAGCGGGACGGGGGGGGAGCAGTACTTC. The chain recombines TRBV20-1 with TRBJ2-7; 11 bases align to TRBD2. With 2 bases clipped from V and 7 bases from J, the junction kept 10 bases outside the gene matches. Germline V CDR1 and CDR2: DFQATT, SNEGSKA (reference sequence). This CDR3 comprises 15 residues.